This T cell receptor beta chain was captured by sequencing in a study of T cell responses to AZD1222 COVID-19 vaccine. Notes on the study in general: Seropositive AZD1222 recipients at baseline numbered only five to seven. Regions 160-218 and 743-854 dominated among vaccine-associated CD4 TCRs spanning spike. Increases in Spike-specific TCR breadth and depth were seen after two AZD1222 doses. Mostly white British, mostly female donors; authors suggested clonal diversity may be underestimated.

Germline V CDR1 and CDR2: SNHLY, FYNNEI. V was pared by 10 bases and J by 5 bases, with 12 bases between. CDR3 size: 13 residues. Comments on this clone: Its specificity is not known.

Sequencing was performed with immunoSEQ multiplex PCR; in TCRdb, only in-frame clones are kept and a portion is missing. The table lists 150,000 to 250,000 clones, approximately 93% of them singletons, with approximately 1% in the top ten. The TCR comes from an adult who received the AZD1222 COVID-19 vaccine. The chain combines TRBV2 with TRBJ1-6; D is unresolved. This sample comprised peripheral blood, obtained 28 days after the second AZD1222 dose. The CDR3 loop is CAIVTRDNSPLHF. CDR3 nucleotides: TGTGCCATAGTAACTCGTGATAATTCACCCCTCCACTTT.